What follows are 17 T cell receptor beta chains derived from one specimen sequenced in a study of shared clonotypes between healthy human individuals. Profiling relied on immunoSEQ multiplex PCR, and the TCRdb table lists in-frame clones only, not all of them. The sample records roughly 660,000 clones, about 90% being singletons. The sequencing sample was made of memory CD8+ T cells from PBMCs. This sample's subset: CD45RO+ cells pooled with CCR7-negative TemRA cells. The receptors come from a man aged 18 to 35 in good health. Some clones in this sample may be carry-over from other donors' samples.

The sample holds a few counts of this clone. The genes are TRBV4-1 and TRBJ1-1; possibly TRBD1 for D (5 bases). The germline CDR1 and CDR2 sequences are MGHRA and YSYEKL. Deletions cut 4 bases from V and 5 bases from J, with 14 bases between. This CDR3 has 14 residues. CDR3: CASSLKLEGTEAFF. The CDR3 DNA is TGCGCCAGCAGCCTCAAACTGGAGGGGACTGAAGCTTTCTTT.

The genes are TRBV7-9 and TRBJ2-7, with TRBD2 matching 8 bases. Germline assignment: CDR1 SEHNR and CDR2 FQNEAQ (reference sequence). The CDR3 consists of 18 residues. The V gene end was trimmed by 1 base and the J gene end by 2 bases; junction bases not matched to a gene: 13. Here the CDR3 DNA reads TGTGCCAGCAGCTTAGGGAGTAGCGGGACACGCTTAACCTACGAGCAGTACTTC. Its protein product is CASSLGSSGTRLTYEQYF. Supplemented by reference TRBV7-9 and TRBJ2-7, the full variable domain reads DTGVSQNPRHKITKRGQNVTFRCDPISEHNRLYWYRQTLGQGPEFLTYFQNEAQLEKSRLLSDRFSAERPKGSFSTLEIQRTEQGDSAMYLCASSLGSSGTRLTYEQYFGPGTRLTVT.

The CDR3 DNA reads as TGTGCCAGCAGTACCGGGACAGGCAATGAAAAACTGTTTTTT. Protein sequence: CASSTGTGNEKLFF. The J gene is TRBJ1-4, the V gene TRBV6-5; 8 bases are a match to TRBD1. Germline-derived CDR1 and CDR2 are MNHEY and SVGAGI. J was trimmed by 5 bases and V by 5 bases; bases with no gene match: 4. The CDR3 contains 14 residues.

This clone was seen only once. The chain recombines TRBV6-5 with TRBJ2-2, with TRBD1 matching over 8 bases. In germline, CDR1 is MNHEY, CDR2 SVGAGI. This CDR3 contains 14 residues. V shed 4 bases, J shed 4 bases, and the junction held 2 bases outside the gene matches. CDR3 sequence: CASSWTGPTGELFF. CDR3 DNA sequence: TGTGCCAGCAGTTGGACAGGGCCCACCGGGGAGCTGTTTTTT.

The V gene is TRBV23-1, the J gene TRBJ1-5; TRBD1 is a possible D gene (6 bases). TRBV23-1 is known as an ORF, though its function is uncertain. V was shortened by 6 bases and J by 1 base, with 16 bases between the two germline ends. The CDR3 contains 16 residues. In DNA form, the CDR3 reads TGCGCCAGCAGCCCCCGGTTGGGGGCCAGCAATCAGCCCCAGCATTTT. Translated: CASSPRLGASNQPQHF.

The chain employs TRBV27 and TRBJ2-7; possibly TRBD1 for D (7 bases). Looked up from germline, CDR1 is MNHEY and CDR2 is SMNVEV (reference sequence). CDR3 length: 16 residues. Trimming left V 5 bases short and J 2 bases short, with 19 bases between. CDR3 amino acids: CASSPLGQGGPYEQYF. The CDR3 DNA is TGTGCCAGCAGTCCCCTCGGTCAGGGGGGTCCCTACGAGCAGTACTTC.

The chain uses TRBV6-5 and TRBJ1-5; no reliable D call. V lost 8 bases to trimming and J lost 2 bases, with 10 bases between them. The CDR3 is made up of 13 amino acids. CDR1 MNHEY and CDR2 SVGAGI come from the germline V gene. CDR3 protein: CASATTGNQPQHF. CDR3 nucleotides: TGTGCCAGCGCGACGACTGGCAATCAGCCCCAGCATTTT.

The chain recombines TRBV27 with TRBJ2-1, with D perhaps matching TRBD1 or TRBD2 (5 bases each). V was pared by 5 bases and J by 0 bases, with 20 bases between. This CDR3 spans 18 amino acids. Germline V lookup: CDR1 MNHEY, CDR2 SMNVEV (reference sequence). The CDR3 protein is CASSPYQWDGYSYNEQFF. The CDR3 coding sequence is TGTGCCAGCAGTCCCTACCAATGGGACGGCTACTCCTACAATGAGCAGTTCTTC.

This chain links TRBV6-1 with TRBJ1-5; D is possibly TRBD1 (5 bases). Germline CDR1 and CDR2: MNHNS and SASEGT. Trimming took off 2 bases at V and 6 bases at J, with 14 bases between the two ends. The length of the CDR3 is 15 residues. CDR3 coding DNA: TGTGCCAGCAGTGAAATGGTCAGGGAGCCTCAGCCCCAGCATTTT. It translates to CASSEMVREPQPQHF.

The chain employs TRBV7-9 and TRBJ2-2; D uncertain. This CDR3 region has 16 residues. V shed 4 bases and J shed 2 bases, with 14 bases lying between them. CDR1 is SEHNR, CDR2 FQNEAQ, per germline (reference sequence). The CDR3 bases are TGTGCCAGCAGCTATCCACCCACCATCAACACCGGGGAGCTGTTTTTT. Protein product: CASSYPPTINTGELFF. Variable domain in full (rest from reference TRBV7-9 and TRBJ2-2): DTGVSQNPRHKITKRGQNVTFRCDPISEHNRLYWYRQTLGQGPEFLTYFQNEAQLEKSRLLSDRFSAERPKGSFSTLEIQRTEQGDSAMYLCASSYPPTINTGELFFGEGSRLTVL.

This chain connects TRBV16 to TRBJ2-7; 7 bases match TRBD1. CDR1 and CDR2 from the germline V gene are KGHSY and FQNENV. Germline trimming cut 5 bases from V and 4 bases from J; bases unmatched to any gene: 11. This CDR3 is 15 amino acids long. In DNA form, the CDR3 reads TGTGCCAGCAGCGGCCCGGGACAGAGTTTATACGAGCAGTACTTC. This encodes CASSGPGQSLYEQYF.

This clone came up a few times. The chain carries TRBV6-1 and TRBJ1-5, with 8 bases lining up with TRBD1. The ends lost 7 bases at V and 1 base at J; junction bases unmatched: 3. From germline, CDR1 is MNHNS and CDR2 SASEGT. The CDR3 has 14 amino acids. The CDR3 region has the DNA TGTGCCAGCATTTGGACAGGGAGCAATCAGCCCCAGCATTTT. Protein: CASIWTGSNQPQHF.

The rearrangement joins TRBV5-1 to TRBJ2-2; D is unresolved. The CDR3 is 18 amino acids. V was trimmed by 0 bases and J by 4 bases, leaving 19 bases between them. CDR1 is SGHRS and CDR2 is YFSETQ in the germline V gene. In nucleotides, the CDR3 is TGCGCCAGCAGCTTGGCTATTCTCGCTCCCTATGGCACCGGGGAGCTGTTTTTT. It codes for CASSLAILAPYGTGELFF.

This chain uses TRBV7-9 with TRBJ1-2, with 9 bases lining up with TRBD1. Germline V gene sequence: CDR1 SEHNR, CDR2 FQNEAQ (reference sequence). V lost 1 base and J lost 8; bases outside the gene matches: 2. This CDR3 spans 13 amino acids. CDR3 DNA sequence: TGTGCCAGCAGCTTAGGGACAGGGGAAGGCTACACCTTC. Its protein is CASSLGTGEGYTF.

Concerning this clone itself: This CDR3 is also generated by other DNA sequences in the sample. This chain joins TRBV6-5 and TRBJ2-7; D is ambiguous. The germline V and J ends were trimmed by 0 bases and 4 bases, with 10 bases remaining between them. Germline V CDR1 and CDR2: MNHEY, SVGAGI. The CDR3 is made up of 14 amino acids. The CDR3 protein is CASSYSGVAYEQYF. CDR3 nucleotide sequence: TGTGCCAGCAGTTACTCGGGCGTCGCATACGAGCAGTACTTC.

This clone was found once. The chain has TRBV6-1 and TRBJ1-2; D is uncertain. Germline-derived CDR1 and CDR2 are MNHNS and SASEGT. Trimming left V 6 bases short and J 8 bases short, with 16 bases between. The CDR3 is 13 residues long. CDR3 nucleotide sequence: TGTGCCAGCAGGACTGAAGGTCCCTGGGGCTACACCTTC. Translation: CASRTEGPWGYTF.

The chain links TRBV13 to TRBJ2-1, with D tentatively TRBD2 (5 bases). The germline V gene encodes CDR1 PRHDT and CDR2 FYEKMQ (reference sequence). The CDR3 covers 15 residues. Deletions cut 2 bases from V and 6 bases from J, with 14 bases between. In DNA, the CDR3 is TGTGCCAGCAGCTTAACGAGGGCCCCCCTCAATGAGCAGTTCTTC. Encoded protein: CASSLTRAPLNEQFF. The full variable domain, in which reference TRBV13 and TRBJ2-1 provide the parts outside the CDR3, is AAGVIQSPRHLIKEKRETATLKCYPIPRHDTVYWYQQGPGQDPQFLISFYEKMQSDKGSIPDRFSAQQFSDYHSELNMSSLELGDSALYFCASSLTRAPLNEQFFGPGTRLTVL.